This T cell receptor beta chain comes out of a study of blood T cell repertoires in COVID-19. The junction had 5 bases not matched to a gene; V was cut back by 10 bases and J by 6 bases. Germline values: CDR1 MDHEN, CDR2 SYDVKM. This CDR3 region has 11 residues. TCRdb's copy holds only in-frame clones and misses some; the assay was immunoSEQ multiplex PCR. The sample yields some 240,000 clones, 75% to 85% seen once. Source material: peripheral blood. The TCR originated in a human donor in a cohort sampled during active COVID-19. The rearrangement uses TRBV28 and TRBJ1-2; 7 bases match TRBD1. The CDR3 nucleotides are TGTGCCATACAGGGGACCGATGGCTACACCTTC. Its translation: CAIQGTDGYTF.